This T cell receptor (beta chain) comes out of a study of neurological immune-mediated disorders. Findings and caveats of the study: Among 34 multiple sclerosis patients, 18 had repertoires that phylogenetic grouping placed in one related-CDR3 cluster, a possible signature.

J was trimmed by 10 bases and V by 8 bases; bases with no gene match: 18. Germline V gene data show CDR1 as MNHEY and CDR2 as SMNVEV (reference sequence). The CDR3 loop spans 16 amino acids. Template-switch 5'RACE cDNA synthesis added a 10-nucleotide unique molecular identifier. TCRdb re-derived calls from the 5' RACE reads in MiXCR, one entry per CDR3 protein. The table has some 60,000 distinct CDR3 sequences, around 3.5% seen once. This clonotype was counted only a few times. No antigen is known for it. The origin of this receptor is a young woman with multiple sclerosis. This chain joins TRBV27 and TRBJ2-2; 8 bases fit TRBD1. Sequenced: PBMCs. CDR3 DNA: TGTGCCAGCTCCAACCTCCGGGACAGGCTCCGTTTGGAGCTGTTTTTT. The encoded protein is CASSNLRDRLRLELFF.